In this sample, the clone carrying this T cell receptor beta chain turned up many times. The CDR3 is made up of 13 amino acids. Trimming removed 5 bases at V and 5 bases at J, with 15 bases between. Germline CDR1 reads DFQATT; CDR2 reads SNEGSKA (reference sequence). The source of the sample is a study of neurological immune-mediated disorders. TCRdb reanalysed the 5' RACE reads using MiXCR and keeps one entry per CDR3 protein. The sample contains roughly 120,000 distinct CDR3 sequences, roughly 3.1% of which appear only once. This chain uses TRBV20-1 with TRBJ2-5; D gene ambiguous. The specimen was PBMCs. The sequence was collected from a young woman with multiple sclerosis. The CDR3 nucleotides read TGCAGTGCTGCGCCGGCCAGTCGGGAGACCCAGTACTTC. Residues: CSAAPASRETQYF.